The entry below describes one TCR beta chain. Its antigen remains unidentified. The sample is drawn from a study of T cell responses to AZD1222 COVID-19 vaccine. The method was immunoSEQ multiplex PCR; TCRdb's version includes in-frame clones alone and lacks a portion of them. This repertoire shows about 210,000 clones, 90% to 95% found once; its top ten account for around 1.8%. General study results and limits: Repertoire collection took place solely once the T cell response had peaked.

The sequence derives from an adult who received the MenACWY meningococcal vaccine as a control. The input for sequencing was peripheral blood, taken 28 days after the second dose of the MenACWY control vaccine.

CDR3 nucleotide sequence: TGTGCCAGCATGGTGGGCTCCTACAATGAGCAGTTCTTC. This codes for CASMVGSYNEQFF. The chain has TRBV7-9 and TRBJ2-1, with D unclear. Germline-derived CDR1 and CDR2 are SEHNR and FQNEAQ (reference sequence). The CDR3 runs 13 residues. V was clipped by 7 bases and J by 0 bases, with 7 bases between them.